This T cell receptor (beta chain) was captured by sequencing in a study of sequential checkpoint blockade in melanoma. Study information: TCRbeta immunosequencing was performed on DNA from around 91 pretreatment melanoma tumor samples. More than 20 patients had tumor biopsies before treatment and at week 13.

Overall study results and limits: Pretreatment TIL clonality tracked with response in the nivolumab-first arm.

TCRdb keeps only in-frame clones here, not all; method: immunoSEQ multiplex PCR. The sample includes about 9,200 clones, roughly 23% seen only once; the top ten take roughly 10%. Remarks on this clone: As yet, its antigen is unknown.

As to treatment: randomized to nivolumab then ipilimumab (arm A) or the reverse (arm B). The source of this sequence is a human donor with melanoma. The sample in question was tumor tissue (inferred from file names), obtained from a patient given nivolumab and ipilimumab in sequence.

The chain's CDR3 is CAWRRQHYTEAFF. CDR3 bases: TGTGCCTGGAGGCGACAGCACTACACTGAAGCTTTCTTT. This chain connects TRBV30 to TRBJ1-1; D possibly corresponds to TRBD1 (5 bases). The germline gives CDR1 GTSNPN, CDR2 SVGIG (reference sequence). The CDR3 spans 13 residues. The ends were cut back, 3 bases at V and 3 bases at J, with 11 bases in the middle.